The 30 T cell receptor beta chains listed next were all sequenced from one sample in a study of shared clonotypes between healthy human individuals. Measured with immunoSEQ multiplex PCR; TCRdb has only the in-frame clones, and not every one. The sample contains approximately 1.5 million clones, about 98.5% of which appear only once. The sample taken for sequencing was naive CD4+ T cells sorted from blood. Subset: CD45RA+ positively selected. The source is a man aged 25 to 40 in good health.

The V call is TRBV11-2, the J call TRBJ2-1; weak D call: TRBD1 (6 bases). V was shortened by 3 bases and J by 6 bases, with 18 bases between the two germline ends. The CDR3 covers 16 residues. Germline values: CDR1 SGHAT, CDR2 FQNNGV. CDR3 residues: CASSFLGTTSFNEQFF. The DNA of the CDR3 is TGTGCCAGCAGCTTTTTAGGGACAACCTCTTTCAATGAGCAGTTCTTC.

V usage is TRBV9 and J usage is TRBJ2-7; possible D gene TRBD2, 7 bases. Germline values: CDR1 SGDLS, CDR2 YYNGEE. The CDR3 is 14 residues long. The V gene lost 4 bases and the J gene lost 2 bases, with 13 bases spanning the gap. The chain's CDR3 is CASSPGGRAYEQYF. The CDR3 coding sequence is TGTGCCAGCAGCCCCGGGGGGCGCGCCTACGAGCAGTACTTC. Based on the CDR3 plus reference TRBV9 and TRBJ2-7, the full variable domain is DSGVTQTPKHLITATGQRVTLRCSPRSGDLSVYWYQQSLDQGLQFLIQYYNGEERAKGNILERFSAQQFPDLHSELNLSSLELGDSALYFCASSPGGRAYEQYFGPGTRLTVT.

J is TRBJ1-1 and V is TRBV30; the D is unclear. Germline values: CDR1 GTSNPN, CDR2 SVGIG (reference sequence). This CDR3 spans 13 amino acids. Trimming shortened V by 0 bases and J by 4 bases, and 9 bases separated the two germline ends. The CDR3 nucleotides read TGTGCCTGGAGTGTACACGGTGCCACTGAAGCTTTCTTT. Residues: CAWSVHGATEAFF. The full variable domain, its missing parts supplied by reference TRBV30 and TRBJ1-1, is SQTIHQWPATLVQPVGSPLSLECTVEGTSNPNLYWYRQAAGRGLQLLFYSVGIGQISSEVPQNLSASRPQDRQFILSSKKLLLSDSGFYLCAWSVHGATEAFFGQGTRLTVV.

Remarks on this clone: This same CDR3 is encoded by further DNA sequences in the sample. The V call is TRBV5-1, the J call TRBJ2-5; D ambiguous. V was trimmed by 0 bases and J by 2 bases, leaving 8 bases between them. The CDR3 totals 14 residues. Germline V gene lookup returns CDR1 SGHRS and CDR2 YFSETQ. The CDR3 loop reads CASSLAQVQETQYF. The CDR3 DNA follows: TGCGCCAGCAGCTTGGCCCAAGTACAAGAGACCCAGTACTTC.

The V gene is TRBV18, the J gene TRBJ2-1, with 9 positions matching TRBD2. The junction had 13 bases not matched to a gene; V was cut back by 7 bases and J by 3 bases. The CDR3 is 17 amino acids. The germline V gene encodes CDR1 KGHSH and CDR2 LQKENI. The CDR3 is CASFTQGSGRNYNEQFF. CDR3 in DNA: TGTGCCAGCTTCACCCAGGGTAGCGGGAGAAACTACAATGAGCAGTTCTTC.

CDR3 residues: CASSPMGAGGQGEQFF. The CDR3 DNA sequence: TGTGCCAGCAGCCCGATGGGAGCGGGAGGACAGGGGGAGCAGTTCTTC. V and J are TRBV14 and TRBJ2-1, with D possibly called TRBD1 or TRBD2 (9 bases each). Deletions cut 4 bases from V and 10 bases from J, with 23 bases between. The CDR3 loop spans 16 amino acids. Germline loops: CDR1 SGHDN, CDR2 FVKESK. Drawing the rest from reference TRBV14 and TRBJ2-1, the complete variable domain is EAGVTQFPSHSVIEKGQTVTLRCDPISGHDNLYWYRRVMGKEIKFLLHFVKESKQDESGMPNNRFLAERTGGTYSTLKVQPAELEDSGVYFCASSPMGAGGQGEQFFGPGTRLTVL.

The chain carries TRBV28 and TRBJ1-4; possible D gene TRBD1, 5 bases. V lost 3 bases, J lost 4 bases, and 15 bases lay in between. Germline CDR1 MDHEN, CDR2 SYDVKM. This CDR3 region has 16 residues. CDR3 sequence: CASSLAGAGSNEKLFF. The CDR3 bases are TGTGCCAGCAGTTTGGCCGGGGCAGGCAGTAATGAAAAACTGTTTTTT.

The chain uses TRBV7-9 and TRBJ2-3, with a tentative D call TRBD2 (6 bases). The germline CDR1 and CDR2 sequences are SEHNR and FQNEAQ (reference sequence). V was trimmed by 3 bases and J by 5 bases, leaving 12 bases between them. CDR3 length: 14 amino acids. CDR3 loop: CASSFGGTGDTQYF. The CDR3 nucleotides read TGTGCCAGCAGCTTCGGGGGTACGGGAGATACGCAGTATTTT.

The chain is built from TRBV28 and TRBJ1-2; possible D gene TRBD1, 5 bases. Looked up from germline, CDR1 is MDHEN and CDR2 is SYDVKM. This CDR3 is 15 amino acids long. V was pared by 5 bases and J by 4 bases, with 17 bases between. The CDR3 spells CASSLPPQGSYGYTF. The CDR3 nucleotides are TGTGCCAGCAGTCTCCCCCCTCAGGGATCCTATGGCTACACCTTC.

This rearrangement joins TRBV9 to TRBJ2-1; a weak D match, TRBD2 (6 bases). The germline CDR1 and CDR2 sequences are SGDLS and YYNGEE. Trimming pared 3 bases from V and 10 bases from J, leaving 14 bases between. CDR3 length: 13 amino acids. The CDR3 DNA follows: TGTGCCAGCAGCGCCCGACGGGAGAACGAGCAGTTCTTC. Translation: CASSARRENEQFF.

The CDR3 here is CASSIQSNTGELFF. The CDR3 coding sequence is TGTGCCAGCAGCATCCAATCGAACACCGGGGAGCTGTTTTTT. This rearrangement joins TRBV11-2 to TRBJ2-2; D remains unclear. Germline CDR1 and CDR2: SGHAT and FQNNGV. Trimming took 5 bases from V and 0 from J, leaving 7 bases between them. CDR3 length: 14 amino acids. The full variable domain, in which reference TRBV11-2 and TRBJ2-2 provide the parts outside the CDR3, is EAGVAQSPRYKIIEKRQSVAFWCNPISGHATLYWYQQILGQGPKLLIQFQNNGVVDDSQLPKDRFSAERLKGVDSTLKIQPAKLEDSAVYLCASSIQSNTGELFFGEGSRLTVL.

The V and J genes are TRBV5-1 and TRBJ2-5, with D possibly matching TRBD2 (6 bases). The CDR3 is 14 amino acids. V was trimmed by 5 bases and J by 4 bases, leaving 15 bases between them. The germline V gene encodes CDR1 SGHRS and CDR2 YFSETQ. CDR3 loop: CASSTTRGRETQYF. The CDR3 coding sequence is TGCGCCAGCAGTACGACTAGGGGAAGAGAGACCCAGTACTTC.

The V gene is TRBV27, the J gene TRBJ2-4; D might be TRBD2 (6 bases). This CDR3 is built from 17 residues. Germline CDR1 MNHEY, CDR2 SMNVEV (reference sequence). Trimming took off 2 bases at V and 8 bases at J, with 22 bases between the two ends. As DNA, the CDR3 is TGTGCCAGCAGTTTAGGGACTTTTGGCGGGAAAGAAGACATTCAGTACTTC. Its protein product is CASSLGTFGGKEDIQYF.

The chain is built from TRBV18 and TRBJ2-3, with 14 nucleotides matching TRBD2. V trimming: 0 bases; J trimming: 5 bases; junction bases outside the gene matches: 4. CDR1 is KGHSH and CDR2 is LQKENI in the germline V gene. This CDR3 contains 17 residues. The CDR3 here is CASSPPSGTSGRDTQYF. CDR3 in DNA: TGTGCCAGCTCACCACCCTCCGGGACTAGCGGGAGAGATACGCAGTATTTT. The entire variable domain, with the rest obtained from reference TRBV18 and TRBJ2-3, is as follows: NAGVMQNPRHLVRRRGQEARLRCSPMKGHSHVYWYRQLPEEGLKFMVYLQKENIIDESGMPKERFSAEFPKEGPSILRIQQVVRGDSAAYFCASSPPSGTSGRDTQYFGPGTRLTVL.

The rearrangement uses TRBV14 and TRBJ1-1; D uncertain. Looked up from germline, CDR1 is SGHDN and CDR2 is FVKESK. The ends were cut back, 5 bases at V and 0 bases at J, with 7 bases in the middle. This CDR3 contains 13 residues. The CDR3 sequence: CASSNQMNTEAFF. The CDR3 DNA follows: TGTGCCAGCAGCAATCAGATGAACACTGAAGCTTTCTTT. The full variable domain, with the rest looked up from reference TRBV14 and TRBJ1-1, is EAGVTQFPSHSVIEKGQTVTLRCDPISGHDNLYWYRRVMGKEIKFLLHFVKESKQDESGMPNNRFLAERTGGTYSTLKVQPAELEDSGVYFCASSNQMNTEAFFGQGTRLTVV.

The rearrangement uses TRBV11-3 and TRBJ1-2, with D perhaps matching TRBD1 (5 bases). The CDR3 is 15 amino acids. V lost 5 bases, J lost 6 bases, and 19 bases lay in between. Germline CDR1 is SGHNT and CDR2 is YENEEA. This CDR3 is CASSPGQKGWDGYTF. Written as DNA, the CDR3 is TGTGCCAGCAGCCCGGGGCAGAAAGGGTGGGATGGCTACACCTTC.

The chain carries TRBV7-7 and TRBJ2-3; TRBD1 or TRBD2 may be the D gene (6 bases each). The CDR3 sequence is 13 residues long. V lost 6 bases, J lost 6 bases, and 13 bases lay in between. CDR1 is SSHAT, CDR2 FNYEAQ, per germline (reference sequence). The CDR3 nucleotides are TGTGCCAGCAGTGGAGGGGGGCCTGATACGCAGTATTTT. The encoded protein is CASSGGGPDTQYF. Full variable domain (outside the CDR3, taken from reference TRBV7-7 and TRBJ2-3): GAGVSQSPRYKVTKRGQDVTLRCDPISSHATLYWYQQALGQGPEFLTYFNYEAQPDKSGLPSDRFSAERPEGSISTLTIQRTEQRDSAMYRCASSGGGPDTQYFGPGTRLTVL.

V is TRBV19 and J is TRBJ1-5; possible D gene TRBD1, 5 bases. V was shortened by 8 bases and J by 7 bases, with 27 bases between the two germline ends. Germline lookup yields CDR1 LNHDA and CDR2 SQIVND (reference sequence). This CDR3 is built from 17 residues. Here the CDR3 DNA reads TGTGCCAGTGGAGCGGACGAGGGCAGGGTGGTGTGGCAGCCCCAGCATTTT. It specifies CASGADEGRVVWQPQHF. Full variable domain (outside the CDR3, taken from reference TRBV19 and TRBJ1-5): DGGITQSPKYLFRKEGQNVTLSCEQNLNHDAMYWYRQDPGQGLRLIYYSQIVNDFQKGDIAEGYSVSREKKESFPLTVTSAQKNPTAFYLCASGADEGRVVWQPQHFGDGTRLSIL.

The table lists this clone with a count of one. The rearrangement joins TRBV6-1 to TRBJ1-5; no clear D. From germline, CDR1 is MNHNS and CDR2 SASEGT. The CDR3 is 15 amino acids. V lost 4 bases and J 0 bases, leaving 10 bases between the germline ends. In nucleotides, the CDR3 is TGTGCCAGCAGTGTCAGGCCTAATAGCAATCAGCCCCAGCATTTT. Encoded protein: CASSVRPNSNQPQHF.

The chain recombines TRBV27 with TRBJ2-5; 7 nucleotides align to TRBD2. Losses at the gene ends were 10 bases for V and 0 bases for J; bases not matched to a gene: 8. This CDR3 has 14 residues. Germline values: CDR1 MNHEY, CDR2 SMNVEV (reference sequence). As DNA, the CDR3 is TGTGCCACCTCTGCGGGAGCCCACCAAGAGACCCAGTACTTC. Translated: CATSAGAHQETQYF.

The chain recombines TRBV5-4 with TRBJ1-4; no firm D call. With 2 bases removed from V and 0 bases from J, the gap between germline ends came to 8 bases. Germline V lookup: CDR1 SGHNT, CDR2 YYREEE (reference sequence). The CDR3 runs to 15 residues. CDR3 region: CASSFEQATNEKLFF. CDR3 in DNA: TGTGCCAGCAGCTTTGAGCAGGCAACTAATGAAAAACTGTTTTTT.

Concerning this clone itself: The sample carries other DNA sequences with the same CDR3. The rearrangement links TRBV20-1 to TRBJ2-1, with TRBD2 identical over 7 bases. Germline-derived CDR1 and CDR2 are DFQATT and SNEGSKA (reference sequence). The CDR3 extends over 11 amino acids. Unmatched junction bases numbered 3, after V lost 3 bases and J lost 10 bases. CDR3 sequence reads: CSASGRNEQFF. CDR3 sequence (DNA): TGCAGTGCTAGCGGGAGGAACGAGCAGTTCTTC.

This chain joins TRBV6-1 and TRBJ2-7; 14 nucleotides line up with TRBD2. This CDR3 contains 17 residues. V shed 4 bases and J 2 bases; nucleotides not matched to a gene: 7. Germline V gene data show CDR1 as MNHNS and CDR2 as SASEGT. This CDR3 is CASSGGLAGVGTYEQYF. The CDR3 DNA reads TGTGCCAGCAGTGGGGGACTAGCGGGAGTGGGCACCTACGAGCAGTACTTC.

In nucleotides, the CDR3 is TGCGCCAGCAGCTTGGCCATCCGGGGGGGCGACACTGAAGCTTTCTTT. As protein: CASSLAIRGGDTEAFF. The chain joins TRBV5-1 to TRBJ1-1, with a weak D call TRBD1 (6 bases). The germline V gene encodes CDR1 SGHRS and CDR2 YFSETQ. CDR3 length equals 16 residues. Trimming removed 0 bases at V and 3 bases at J, with 15 bases between.

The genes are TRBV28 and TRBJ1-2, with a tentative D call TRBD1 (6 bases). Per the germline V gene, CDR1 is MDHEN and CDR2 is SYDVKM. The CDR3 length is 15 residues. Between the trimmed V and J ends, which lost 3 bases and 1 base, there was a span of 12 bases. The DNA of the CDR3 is TGTGCCAGCAGTTTCCAGGGGCGGCGTAACTATGGCTACACCTTC. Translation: CASSFQGRRNYGYTF.

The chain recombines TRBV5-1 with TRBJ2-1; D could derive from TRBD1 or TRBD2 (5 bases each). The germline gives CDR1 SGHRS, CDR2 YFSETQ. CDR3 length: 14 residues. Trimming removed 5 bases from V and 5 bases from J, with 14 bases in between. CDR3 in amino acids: CASSPGTDDNEQFF. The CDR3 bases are TGCGCCAGCAGTCCCGGGACGGACGACAATGAGCAGTTCTTC.

DNA for the CDR3: TGTGCCAGTAGTGGACAGGGGGCATCTGGCTACACCTTC. Translating it yields CASSGQGASGYTF. The V call is TRBV19, the J call TRBJ1-2, with 11 bases aligning to TRBD1. Per the germline V gene, CDR1 is LNHDA and CDR2 is SQIVND (reference sequence). The CDR3 sequence is 13 residues long. With V trimmed by 5 bases and J by 7 bases, 3 bases remained unmatched.

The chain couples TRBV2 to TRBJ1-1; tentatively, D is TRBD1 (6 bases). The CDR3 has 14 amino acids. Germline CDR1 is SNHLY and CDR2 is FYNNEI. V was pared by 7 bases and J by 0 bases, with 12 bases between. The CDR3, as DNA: TGTGCCAGCATGCTACAGGGAATGAACACTGAAGCTTTCTTT. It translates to CASMLQGMNTEAFF.

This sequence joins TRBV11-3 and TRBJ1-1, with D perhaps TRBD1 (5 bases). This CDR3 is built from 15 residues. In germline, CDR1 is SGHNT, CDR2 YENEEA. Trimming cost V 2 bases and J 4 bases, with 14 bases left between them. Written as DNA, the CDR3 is TGTGCCAGCAGCTTAAGCCAGGGCCTCGCCACTGAAGCTTTCTTT. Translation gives CASSLSQGLATEAFF.

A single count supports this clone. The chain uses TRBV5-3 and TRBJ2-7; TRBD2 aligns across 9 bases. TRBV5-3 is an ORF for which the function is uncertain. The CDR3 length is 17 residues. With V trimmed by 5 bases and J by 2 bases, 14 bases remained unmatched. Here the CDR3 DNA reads TGTGCCAGAAGGTTGCACAGACTAGCGGCGTCTACCTACGAGCAGTACTTC. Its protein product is CARRLHRLAASTYEQYF.